This TCR beta chain was profiled in a study of T-cell memory formation after mild COVID-19. Study-wide points: CD4+ bias marked clones expanding day 15 to 37, unlike balanced contracting clones.

J was trimmed by 4 bases and V by 0 bases; bases with no gene match: 6. Germline V gives CDR1 LNHNV, CDR2 YYDKDF (reference sequence). The CDR3 contains 17 residues. In regard to this clonotype: Its antigen is unknown.

From 5'RACE with constant-segment primers came TCR alpha and TCR beta cDNA libraries that carried sample barcodes and UMIs. Each CDR3 protein gets one entry after TCRdb re-called the 5' RACE reads with MiXCR. The table has fewer than 300,000 distinct CDR3 sequences, over 15% seen once. The sequence was collected from a man aged 18 to 35 who had mild COVID-19 (a few samples of this study predate the infection). Cell type and time point are not known. The rearrangement uses TRBV15 and TRBJ2-2; 9 nucleotides agree with TRBD1. The specimen was PBMCs or a T cell subset sorted from them (not recorded which). The CDR3 coding sequence is TGTGCCACCAGCAGAGATACGGGACAGGGATCCACCGGGGAGCTGTTTTTT. Its protein is CATSRDTGQGSTGELFF. Full variable domain (outside the CDR3, taken from reference TRBV15 and TRBJ2-2): DAMVIQNPRYQVTQFGKPVTLSCSQTLNHNVMYWYQQKSSQAPKLLFHYYDKDFNNEADTPDNFQSRRPNTSFCFLDIRSPGLGDTAMYLCATSRDTGQGSTGELFFGEGSRLTVL.